This entry lists 22 T cell receptor beta chains sequenced from one sample in a study of T-cell memory formation after mild COVID-19. One entry per CDR3 protein results from TCRdb running MiXCR on the 5' RACE reads. The profile covers some 450,000 distinct CDR3 sequences, with approximately 20% appearing a single time and more than 8% taken by the ten largest. The sequenced sample consisted of PBMCs or a T cell subset sorted from them (not recorded which). These receptors came from an adult woman who had mild COVID-19 (a few samples of this study predate the infection). Cell type and time point are not known.

This clonotype turned up a few times. The chain has TRBV7-2 and TRBJ2-2; the match to TRBD1 covers 11 bases. Germline loops: CDR1 SGHTA, CDR2 FQGNSA. Trimming cost V 0 bases and J 6 bases; bases outside gene matches: 3. CDR3 length equals 16 residues. CDR3 in amino acids: CASSLAPGQGAGELFF. The CDR3 region has the DNA TGTGCCAGCAGCTTAGCTCCGGGACAGGGGGCCGGGGAGCTGTTTTTT.

The table lists this clonotype with a few counts. V usage is TRBV27 and J usage is TRBJ2-5; maybe TRBD1 (8 bases). The CDR3 contains 14 residues. The germline V gene encodes CDR1 MNHEY and CDR2 SMNVEV (reference sequence). The ends were cut back, 4 bases at V and 7 bases at J, with 16 bases in the middle. The CDR3 protein is CASSYATGEGTQYF. The CDR3 nucleotides read TGTGCCAGCAGTTATGCGACAGGGGAGGGGACCCAGTACTTC.

The rearrangement links TRBV25-1 to TRBJ1-5; D gene unclear. The CDR3 extends over 10 amino acids. Trimming stripped 8 bases from V and 12 bases from J, with 11 bases between. The V gene's germline CDR1 is MGHDK and CDR2 SYGVNS. The CDR3: CASQRFLQHF. For the CDR3, the DNA is TGTGCCAGCCAGAGGTTTCTCCAGCATTTT.

The sample holds a few counts of this clonotype. The V call is TRBV28, the J call TRBJ2-5; 8 positions agree with TRBD2. The junction had 6 bases not matched to a gene; V was cut back by 3 bases and J by 3 bases. The CDR3 totals 15 residues. Germline V lookup: CDR1 MDHEN, CDR2 SYDVKM. The CDR3 DNA reads as TGTGCCAGCAGTTTTATCGGCGGGAGGAAAGAGACCCAGTACTTC. Translating it yields CASSFIGGRKETQYF.

The chain has TRBV10-3 and TRBJ2-3; 7 bases line up with TRBD1. The junction had 2 bases not matched to a gene; V was cut back by 4 bases and J by 1 base. The CDR3 sequence is 14 residues long. Looked up from germline, CDR1 is ENHRY and CDR2 is SYGVKD. The CDR3 region has the DNA TGTGCCATCAGTGTAGGGGGCGGCACAGATACGCAGTATTTT. Its protein product is CAISVGGGTDTQYF.

This clonotype was recorded a few times. The chain has TRBV6-6 and TRBJ2-1, with 9 nucleotides matching TRBD2. V gave up 0 bases and J gave up 6 bases; unmatched junction bases: 15. The CDR3 covers 19 residues. The germline CDR1 and CDR2 sequences are MNHNY and SVGAGI (reference sequence). CDR3 coding DNA: TGTGCCAGCAGTTACTCACACACCGCAGGGCTAGCGGGAATCAATGAGCAGTTCTTC. This codes for CASSYSHTAGLAGINEQFF.

The rearrangement uses TRBV6-1 and TRBJ2-6; D is unclear. V lost 7 bases and J lost 0, with 10 bases in between. Germline values: CDR1 MNHNS, CDR2 SASEGT. The CDR3 runs to 15 residues. In DNA form, the CDR3 reads TGTGCCAGCATTCCGTCCCGCTCTGGGGCCAACGTCCTGACTTTC. Amino acid sequence: CASIPSRSGANVLTF.

The chain uses TRBV20-1 and TRBJ2-1, with no clear D. Trimming pared 3 bases from V and 8 bases from J, leaving 8 bases between. The CDR3 is 11 amino acids. Germline V CDR1 and CDR2: DFQATT, SNEGSKA (reference sequence). CDR3 region: CSARPPHEQFF. CDR3 nucleotides: TGCAGTGCTAGGCCGCCCCATGAGCAGTTCTTC.

CDR3 protein: CASSSQGVNTGELFF. CDR3 DNA sequence: TGTGCCAGCAGTTCGCAGGGAGTCAACACCGGGGAGCTGTTTTTT. The rearrangement joins TRBV12-3 or TRBV12-4 to TRBJ2-2; D possibly matches TRBD1 or TRBD2 (5 bases each). CDR3 length: 15 residues. Trimming took 4 bases from V and 2 from J, leaving 11 bases between them.

The rearrangement joins TRBV10-3 to TRBJ1-2, with D perhaps matching TRBD1 (6 bases). The CDR3 sequence is 14 residues long. The germline V gene encodes CDR1 ENHRY and CDR2 SYGVKD. V shed 2 bases and J shed 6 bases, with 13 bases lying between them. Here the CDR3 DNA reads TGTGCCATCAGTGAGGAGGGGGAATGGGATGGCTACACCTTC. Its protein is CAISEEGEWDGYTF.

The gene calls are TRBV19 and TRBJ1-5, with D perhaps TRBD1 (5 bases). The length of the CDR3 is 15 residues. Between the trimmed V and J ends, which lost 3 bases and 0 bases, there was a span of 9 bases. Germline lookup yields CDR1 LNHDA and CDR2 SQIVND (reference sequence). Here the CDR3 DNA reads TGTGCCAGTAGTATTGGGGGATCTAGCAATCAGCCCCAGCATTTT. Protein sequence: CASSIGGSSNQPQHF. Filled out from reference TRBV19 and TRBJ1-5, the complete variable domain reads DGGITQSPKYLFRKEGQNVTLSCEQNLNHDAMYWYRQDPGQGLRLIYYSQIVNDFQKGDIAEGYSVSREKKESFPLTVTSAQKNPTAFYLCASSIGGSSNQPQHFGDGTRLSIL.

This clonotype appeared many times. The chain recombines TRBV6-2 or TRBV6-3 with TRBJ2-3; possibly TRBD1 or TRBD2 for D (5 bases each). The V gene's germline CDR1 is MNHEY and CDR2 SVGEGT. This CDR3 has 14 amino acids. V dropped 10 bases and J dropped 2 bases, with 16 bases sitting between them. As DNA, the CDR3 is TGTGCCACTTCTGGGACCGCTAACACAGATACGCAGTATTTT. Translation: CATSGTANTDTQYF.

This chain connects TRBV5-1 to TRBJ1-1, with 10 nucleotides matching TRBD1. Looked up from germline, CDR1 is SGHRS and CDR2 is YFSETQ. V trimming: 3 bases; J trimming: 3 bases; junction bases outside the gene matches: 8. The CDR3 sequence is 16 residues long. The CDR3 reads CASSSRQGALDTEAFF. The DNA for the CDR3 is TGCGCCAGCAGCTCTAGACAGGGGGCTTTGGACACTGAAGCTTTCTTT.

This clonotype was counted a few times. V gene TRBV28 combines with J gene TRBJ1-6, with 7 bases identical to TRBD1. The germline CDR1 and CDR2 sequences are MDHEN and SYDVKM. V shed 3 bases and J 7 bases; nucleotides not matched to a gene: 3. The CDR3 sequence is 14 residues long. The CDR3: CASSFQGGNSPLHF. CDR3 bases: TGTGCCAGCAGTTTTCAGGGGGGGAATTCACCCCTCCACTTT.

The rearrangement joins TRBV7-6 to TRBJ2-2; TRBD2 agrees at 11 bases. Trimming took 5 bases from V and 4 from J; bases not matched to a gene: 9. Per the germline V gene, CDR1 is SGHVS and CDR2 is FNYEAQ. CDR3 length: 17 amino acids. Here the CDR3 reads CASSQDRLAGFTGELFF. The DNA for the CDR3 is TGTGCCAGCAGCCAAGACCGACTAGCGGGATTCACCGGGGAGCTGTTTTTT.

This clonotype was seen a handful of times. The genes are TRBV11-3 and TRBJ2-3; TRBD2 agrees at 7 bases. The CDR3 loop spans 13 amino acids. The V segment lost 1 base and the J segment 8 bases; nucleotides outside the gene matches: 3. The germline V gene encodes CDR1 SGHNT and CDR2 YENEEA. The CDR3 sequence is CASSLGGGGTQYF. DNA of the CDR3: TGTGCCAGCAGCTTAGGAGGCGGGGGTACGCAGTATTTT.

This clonotype was picked up a small number of times. This chain uses TRBV19 with TRBJ1-4, with D tentatively TRBD1 (6 bases). V shed 4 bases and J shed 7 bases, with 16 bases lying between them. CDR1 LNHDA and CDR2 SQIVND come from the germline V gene (reference sequence). The CDR3 has 15 residues. The CDR3 is CASSRDKKSREKLFF. CDR3 DNA sequence: TGTGCCAGTAGTAGGGACAAGAAAAGCCGTGAAAAACTGTTTTTT.

The rearrangement uses TRBV20-1 and TRBJ2-7, with D perhaps matching TRBD2 (6 bases). Deletions cut 0 bases from V and 2 bases from J, with 17 bases between. CDR1 DFQATT and CDR2 SNEGSKA come from the germline V gene (reference sequence). There are 16 residues in the CDR3. The CDR3 DNA reads TGCAGTGCTAGAGATCCCGGAGGGGCAGGGCCCTACGAGCAGTACTTC. As protein: CSARDPGGAGPYEQYF.

In its sample, this clonotype was seen a few times. The V call is TRBV30, the J call TRBJ2-1; possibly TRBD2 for D (5 bases). This CDR3 has 18 residues. CDR1 is GTSNPN and CDR2 is SVGIG in the germline V gene (reference sequence). V gave up 2 bases and J gave up 2 bases, with 22 bases separating them. DNA of the CDR3: TGTGCCTGGAGTAGAGTTGATTATCGGGCGGGCCCCTACAATGAGCAGTTCTTC. Translation gives CAWSRVDYRAGPYNEQFF. The whole variable domain, filled in from reference TRBV30 and TRBJ2-1, reads SQTIHQWPATLVQPVGSPLSLECTVEGTSNPNLYWYRQAAGRGLQLLFYSVGIGQISSEVPQNLSASRPQDRQFILSSKKLLLSDSGFYLCAWSRVDYRAGPYNEQFFGPGTRLTVL.

This clonotype was seen more than once but under ten times. The chain couples TRBV29-1 to TRBJ2-1; D uncertain. The CDR3 has 13 residues. Germline loops: CDR1 SQVTM, CDR2 ANQGSEA. Deletions cut 7 bases from V and 2 bases from J, with 12 bases between. CDR3: CSARPATYNEQFF. The CDR3 DNA reads TGCAGCGCCCGGCCTGCTACCTACAATGAGCAGTTCTTC.

This clonotype was counted between two and nine times. J is TRBJ2-7 and V is TRBV12-3 or TRBV12-4, with D uncertain. V gave up 7 bases and J gave up 0 bases, with 10 bases separating them. The length of the CDR3 is 13 residues. Here the CDR3 DNA reads TGTGCCAGCACGGTAGCCCCCTCCTACGAGCAGTACTTC. Translated: CASTVAPSYEQYF.

The chain links TRBV7-2 to TRBJ1-2, with TRBD1 matching over 9 bases. With V trimmed by 5 bases and J by 8 bases, 12 bases remained unmatched. The CDR3 is 15 amino acids. The germline V gene has CDR1 SGHTA and CDR2 FQGNSA. CDR3 sequence (DNA): TGTGCCAGCAGCGGATCCGGGACAGGGACTCTGGGCTACACCTTC. It encodes CASSGSGTGTLGYTF.